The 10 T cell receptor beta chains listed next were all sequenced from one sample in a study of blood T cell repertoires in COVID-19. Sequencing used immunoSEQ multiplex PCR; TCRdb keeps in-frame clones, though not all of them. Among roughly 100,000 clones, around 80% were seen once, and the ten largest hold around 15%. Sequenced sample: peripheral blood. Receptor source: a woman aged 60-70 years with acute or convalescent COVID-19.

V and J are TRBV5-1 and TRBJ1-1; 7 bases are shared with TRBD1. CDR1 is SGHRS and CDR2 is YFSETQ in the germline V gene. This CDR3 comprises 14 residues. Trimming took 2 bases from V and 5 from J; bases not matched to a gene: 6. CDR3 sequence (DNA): TGCGCCAGCAGCTTATCACAGGGGCGGACTGAAGCTTTCTTT. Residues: CASSLSQGRTEAFF. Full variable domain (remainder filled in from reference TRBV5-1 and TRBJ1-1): KAGVTQTPRYLIKTRGQQVTLSCSPISGHRSVSWYQQTPGQGLQFLFEYFSETQRNKGNFPGRFSGRQFSNSRSEMNVSTLELGDSALYLCASSLSQGRTEAFFGQGTRLTVV.

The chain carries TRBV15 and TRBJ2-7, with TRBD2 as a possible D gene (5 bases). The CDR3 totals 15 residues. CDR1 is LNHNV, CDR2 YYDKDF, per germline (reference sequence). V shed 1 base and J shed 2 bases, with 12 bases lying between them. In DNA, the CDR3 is TGTGCCACCAGCAGAGGGAGCGGCGGCACCTACGAGCAGTACTTC. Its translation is CATSRGSGGTYEQYF.

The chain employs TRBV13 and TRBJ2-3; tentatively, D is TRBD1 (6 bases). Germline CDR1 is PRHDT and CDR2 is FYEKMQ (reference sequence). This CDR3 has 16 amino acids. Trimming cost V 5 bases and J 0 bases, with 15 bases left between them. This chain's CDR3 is CASSHRQASSTDTQYF. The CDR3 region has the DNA TGTGCCAGCAGCCACAGACAGGCCTCTAGCACAGATACGCAGTATTTT.

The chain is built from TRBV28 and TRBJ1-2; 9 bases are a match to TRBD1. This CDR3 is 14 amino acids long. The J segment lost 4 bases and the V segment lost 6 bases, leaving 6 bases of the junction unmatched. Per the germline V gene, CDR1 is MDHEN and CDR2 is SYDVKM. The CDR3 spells CASRHRGLSYGYTF. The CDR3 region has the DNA TGTGCCAGCAGGCACAGGGGGCTAAGCTATGGCTACACCTTC.

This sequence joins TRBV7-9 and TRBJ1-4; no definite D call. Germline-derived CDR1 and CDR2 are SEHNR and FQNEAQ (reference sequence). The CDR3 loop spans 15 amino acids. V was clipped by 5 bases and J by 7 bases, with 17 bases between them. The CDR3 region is CASSVYSGDGEKLFF. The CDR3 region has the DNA TGTGCCAGCAGCGTCTATTCCGGGGATGGTGAAAAACTGTTTTTT.

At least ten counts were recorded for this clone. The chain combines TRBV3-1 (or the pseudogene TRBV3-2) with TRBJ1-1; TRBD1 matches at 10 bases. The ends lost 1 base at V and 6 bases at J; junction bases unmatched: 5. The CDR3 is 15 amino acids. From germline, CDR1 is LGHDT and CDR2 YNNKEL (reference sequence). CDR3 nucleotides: TGTGCCAGCAGCCAAGGCCGACAGGGGGCCCCTGAAGCTTTCTTT. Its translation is CASSQGRQGAPEAFF.

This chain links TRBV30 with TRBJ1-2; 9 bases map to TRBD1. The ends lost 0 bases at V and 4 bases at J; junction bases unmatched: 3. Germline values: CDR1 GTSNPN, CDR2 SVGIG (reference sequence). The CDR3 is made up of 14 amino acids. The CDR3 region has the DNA TGTGCCTGGAGTGTACAGGGGGCGGCCTATGGCTACACCTTC. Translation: CAWSVQGAAYGYTF.

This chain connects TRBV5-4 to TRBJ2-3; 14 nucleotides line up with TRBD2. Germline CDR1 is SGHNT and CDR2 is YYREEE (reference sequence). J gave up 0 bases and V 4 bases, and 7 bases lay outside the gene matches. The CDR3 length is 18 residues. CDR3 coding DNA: TGTGCCAGCAGCCCGGGACTAGCGGGGGATCTCAGCACAGATACGCAGTATTTT. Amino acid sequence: CASSPGLAGDLSTDTQYF.

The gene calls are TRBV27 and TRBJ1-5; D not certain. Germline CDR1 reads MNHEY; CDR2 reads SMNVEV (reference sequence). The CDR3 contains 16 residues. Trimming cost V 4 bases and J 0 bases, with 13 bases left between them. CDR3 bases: TGTGCCAGCAGTTCCCGAGGCCAGCTTAGCAATCAGCCCCAGCATTTT. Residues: CASSSRGQLSNQPQHF.

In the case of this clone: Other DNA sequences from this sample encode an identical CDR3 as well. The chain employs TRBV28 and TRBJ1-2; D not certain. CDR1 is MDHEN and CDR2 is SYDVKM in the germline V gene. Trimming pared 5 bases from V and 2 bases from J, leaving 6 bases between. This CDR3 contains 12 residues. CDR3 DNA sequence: TGTGCCAGCAGTCTGCAGAACTATGGCTACACCTTC. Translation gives CASSLQNYGYTF.